The clone carrying this TCR delta chain was detected a few times. The sample contains more than one DNA sequence encoding this CDR3. TCRdb used CATT to re-call clones from the RT-PCR reads. The sample holds 2,500 or so delta-chain clones, roughly 8.2% seen once. These data originate in a study of gamma-delta T cells after stem cell transplantation. The source material was gamma-delta T cells. The TCR was taken from a human donor. It is not recorded whose cells these are; they may come from a transplant donor.

The CDR3 bases are TGTGCCTGTGACGCACTGGGGGAGTACACCGATAAACTCATCTTT. Translating it yields CACDALGEYTDKLIF. V gene TRDV2 combines with J gene TRDJ1, with TRDD3 identical over 9 bases. Germline trimming cut 3 bases from V and 0 bases from J; bases unmatched to any gene: 4. The V gene's germline CDR1 is GEAIGNYY and CDR2 EKD. The CDR3 has 15 residues.